A selection of T cell receptor beta chains follows, all from one sample in a study of cytomegalovirus exposure and HLA in healthy donors. The method was immunoSEQ multiplex PCR; TCRdb's version includes in-frame clones alone and lacks a portion of them. The repertoire holds 150,000 to 200,000 clones, with roughly 84% as singletons. The sequenced material came from PBMCs. These receptors all stem from a woman between 18 and 29 years old in good health and CMV-seropositive. Both conserved end residues are part of each CDR3. The order of the fields is J gene, V gene, CDR3 protein.

j_gene: TRBJ1-3
v_gene: TRBV9
CDR3aa: CASSTRGDSSGNTIYF

j_gene: TRBJ2-1
v_gene: TRBV28
CDR3aa: CASRETNDEQFF

j_gene: TRBJ2-2
v_gene: TRBV2
CDR3aa: CASRTGGRQNTGELFF

j_gene: TRBJ1-2
v_gene: TRBV5-1
CDR3aa: CASSLDRGYGYTF

j_gene: TRBJ2-2
v_gene: TRBV4-2
CDR3aa: CASRPGLAVTGELFF

j_gene: TRBJ2-7
v_gene: TRBV5-1
CDR3aa: CASSRTGQEGEQYF

j_gene: TRBJ2-3
v_gene: TRBV27
CDR3aa: CASSLSDSTDTQYF

j_gene: TRBJ2-5
v_gene: TRBV18
CDR3aa: CASSPGQQETQYF

j_gene: TRBJ2-3
v_gene: TRBV4-1
CDR3aa: CASSQRFQAGTDTQYF

j_gene: TRBJ1-1
v_gene: TRBV18
CDR3aa: CASSAEQILNTEAFF

j_gene: TRBJ1-4
v_gene: TRBV7-6
CDR3aa: CASSRDTVRGVGKLFF

j_gene: TRBJ2-3
v_gene: TRBV15
CDR3aa: CATSRGDSSRTQYF

j_gene: TRBJ2-3
v_gene: TRBV29-1
CDR3aa: CSVPYRVADTQYF

j_gene: TRBJ1-1
v_gene: TRBV10-2
CDR3aa: CASSELDRGTEAFF

j_gene: TRBJ2-5
v_gene: TRBV4-3
CDR3aa: CASSQSGLAGGGVQYF

j_gene: TRBJ2-4
v_gene: TRBV18
CDR3aa: CASSPPAGAKNIQYF

j_gene: TRBJ1-5
v_gene: TRBV6-5
CDR3aa: CASSLGANQPQHF

j_gene: TRBJ2-3
v_gene: TRBV7-3
CDR3aa: CASSGRPSLQDTQYF

j_gene: TRBJ1-1
v_gene: TRBV5-5
CDR3aa: CASSLRTARLNTEAFF

j_gene: TRBJ2-1
v_gene: TRBV2
CDR3aa: CASSAKTGGGEQFF

j_gene: TRBJ2-1
v_gene: TRBV5-1
CDR3aa: CASSLVAGAAGDEQFF

j_gene: TRBJ2-5
v_gene: TRBV11-2
CDR3aa: CASSPPHQETQYF

j_gene: TRBJ1-1
v_gene: TRBV2
CDR3aa: CASSELGQAEAFF

j_gene: TRBJ1-5
v_gene: TRBV7-9
CDR3aa: CASSAHTGQGQPQHF